Ten or more counts support the clone carrying this T cell receptor (beta chain). This specimen comes from a study of neurological immune-mediated disorders. TCRdb reprocessed the 5' RACE reads with MiXCR, giving one entry per CDR3 protein. This repertoire shows about 41,000 distinct CDR3 sequences, 12% found once; its top ten account for over 1%. V gave up 4 bases and J gave up 5 bases, with 13 bases separating them. The CDR3 runs 14 residues. Germline CDR1 is SGHDN and CDR2 is FVKESK. The rearrangement links TRBV14 to TRBJ2-3; D gene unclear. Specimen: PBMCs. The clonotype was recovered from a female donor in good health. The CDR3 bases are TGTGCCAGCAGCCCCGACGCGCGAGGAGATACGCAGTATTTT. This codes for CASSPDARGDTQYF.